The present T cell receptor (beta chain) was sequenced within a study of T-cell memory formation after mild COVID-19. Study-wide context: TCR clusters showed largely donor specificity.

The V and J ends lost 5 bases and 10 bases, in that order; junction bases with no gene match: 13. The V gene's germline CDR1 is SGHVS and CDR2 FQNEAQ. This CDR3 spans 15 amino acids. Employing constant-segment primers, 5'RACE generated TCR alpha and TCR beta cDNA libraries bearing sample barcodes and UMIs. MiXCR was run by TCRdb on the 5' RACE reads, yielding one entry per CDR3 protein. The table includes more than 120,000 distinct CDR3 sequences, 6% to 6.5% detected once. On this clonotype itself: Antigen: not known.

Study outcomes and limitations: While clones contracting from day 15 to 85 were balanced between CD4 and CD8, later expanders leaned CD4+. Cross-reactive memory apparently joined, as some responding clones appeared in pre-infection memory.

The chain is built from TRBV7-8 and TRBJ2-1; 8 nucleotides align to TRBD1. The source material was PBMCs or a T cell subset sorted from them (not recorded which). The clonotype was recovered from an adult woman who had mild COVID-19 (a few samples of this study predate the infection). Cell type and time point are not known. The CDR3, as DNA: TGTGCCAGCAGCCTCCGGGACAGGACCCTCGGGGAGCAGTTCTTC. Its translation: CASSLRDRTLGEQFF.